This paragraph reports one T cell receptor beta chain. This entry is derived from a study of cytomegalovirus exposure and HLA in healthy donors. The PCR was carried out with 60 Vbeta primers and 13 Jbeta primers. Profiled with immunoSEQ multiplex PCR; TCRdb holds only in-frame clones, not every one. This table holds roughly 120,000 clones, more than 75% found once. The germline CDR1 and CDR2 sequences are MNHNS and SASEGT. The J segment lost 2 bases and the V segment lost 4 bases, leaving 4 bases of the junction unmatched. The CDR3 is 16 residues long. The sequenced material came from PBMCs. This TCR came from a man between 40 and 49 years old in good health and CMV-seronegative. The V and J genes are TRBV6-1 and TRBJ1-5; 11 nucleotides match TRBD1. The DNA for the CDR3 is TGTGCCAGCAGTGCCGGGACAGGGGGAGGCAATCAGCCCCAGCATTTT. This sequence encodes CASSAGTGGGNQPQHF.